A single sample is the source of the 17 T cell receptor beta chains below, sequenced in a study of shared clonotypes between healthy human individuals. This table comes from immunoSEQ multiplex PCR, and its TCRdb copy is limited to in-frame clones, with some not included. The table has over 400,000 clones, 65% to 85% seen once; the top ten hold about 13%. The specimen was PBMCs. Source of these receptors: a woman aged 35 to 49 in good health. Some clones in this sample may be carry-over from other donors' samples.

The chain is built from TRBV9 and TRBJ2-7; the match to TRBD1 covers 8 bases. The CDR3 loop spans 16 amino acids. Trimming removed 3 bases from V and 5 bases from J; junction bases left unmatched: 13. Germline CDR1 and CDR2: SGDLS and YYNGEE. The CDR3 DNA reads TGTGCCAGCAGCGCCGGACAGGGCGCCAGTGGGGACGAGCAGTACTTC. Its translation: CASSAGQGASGDEQYF.

This chain connects TRBV7-2 to TRBJ2-2; 10 bases match TRBD2. Germline assignment: CDR1 SGHTA and CDR2 FQGNSA. This CDR3 region has 18 residues. V shed 4 bases, J shed 3 bases, and the junction held 11 bases outside the gene matches. The CDR3 coding sequence is TGTGCCAGCAGCTCCCAGCGGGAGGGCCCAAGGGACACCGGGGAGCTGTTTTTT. It is translated as CASSSQREGPRDTGELFF.

The rearrangement links TRBV7-2 to TRBJ2-5; 14 nucleotides match TRBD2. This CDR3 contains 17 residues. The junction had 5 bases not matched to a gene; V was cut back by 0 bases and J by 5 bases. CDR1 and CDR2 from the germline V gene are SGHTA and FQGNSA. CDR3 nucleotides: TGTGCCAGCAGCTTAGCTGGACTAGCGGGAGGACGGGAGACCCAGTACTTC. Translating gives CASSLAGLAGGRETQYF.

The genes are TRBV10-3 and TRBJ2-7; 10 bases align to TRBD2. Losses at the gene ends were 10 bases for V and 0 bases for J; bases not matched to a gene: 9. Germline V lookup: CDR1 ENHRY, CDR2 SYGVKD. The CDR3 spans 15 residues. CDR3 DNA: TGTGCCAGCGCGCAGGTAGCGGGAGGCTCCTACGAGCAGTACTTC. Its protein product is CASAQVAGGSYEQYF.

This rearrangement joins TRBV28 to TRBJ1-5; D gene uncertain. This CDR3 spans 12 amino acids. Germline values: CDR1 MDHEN, CDR2 SYDVKM. The V gene lost 4 bases and the J gene lost 9 bases, with 10 bases spanning the gap. The CDR3 nucleotides are TGTGCCAGCAGTTCTCAAGCGCCGCCCCAGCATTTT. Translated: CASSSQAPPQHF.

CDR3 nucleotide sequence: TGTGCCAGCAGCTTGGCGAGTGTGGGTCGGGAGCAGTACTTC. Amino acid sequence: CASSLASVGREQYF. The rearrangement uses TRBV5-4 and TRBJ2-7; unclear D gene. Germline-derived CDR1 and CDR2 are SGHNT and YYREEE (reference sequence). V was pared by 0 bases and J by 7 bases, with 14 bases between. This CDR3 comprises 14 residues.

This clone was counted between two and nine times. The CDR3 here is CASSLGGTRGANEQFF. In nucleotides, the CDR3 is TGTGCCAGCAGTCTCGGGGGCACGAGGGGGGCCAATGAGCAGTTCTTC. This chain joins TRBV28 and TRBJ2-1; tentatively, D is TRBD1 or TRBD2 (6 bases each). CDR3 length equals 16 residues. Trimming stripped 5 bases from V and 6 bases from J, with 20 bases between. Germline lookup yields CDR1 MDHEN and CDR2 SYDVKM.

This clone was counted a few times. A far larger clone differs by one base, so this is likely a read error. This chain links TRBV5-1 with TRBJ2-5, with unresolved D. Germline-derived CDR1 and CDR2 are SGHRS and YFSETQ. The CDR3 sequence is 12 residues long. V was pared by 2 bases and J by 8 bases, with 10 bases between. CDR3 in amino acids: CASSFDSLTQYF. The CDR3 coding sequence is TGCGCCAGCAGCTTTGACTCCCTTACCCAGTACTTC.

The rearrangement links TRBV10-3 to TRBJ2-3, with TRBD2 identical over 9 bases. Germline values: CDR1 ENHRY, CDR2 SYGVKD. With 5 bases clipped from V and 5 bases from J, the junction kept 2 bases outside the gene matches. The length of the CDR3 is 13 residues. The CDR3 is CAISQLAGDTQYF. In DNA, the CDR3 is TGTGCCATCAGTCAACTAGCGGGAGATACGCAGTATTTT.

The chain employs TRBV21-1 and TRBJ1-4. TRBV21-1 is labeled a pseudogene. The CDR3 is made up of 18 amino acids. The CDR3 DNA is TGTGCCAGCAGCAAACGCCTAAGAGGGTCGAGGACTAATGAAAAACTGTTTTTT. Protein sequence: CASSKRLRGSRTNEKLFF.

V gene TRBV28 combines with J gene TRBJ2-1; 9 bases align to TRBD2. There are 22 residues in the CDR3. Germline loops: CDR1 MDHEN, CDR2 SYDVKM. Trimming at V came to 6 bases and at J to 0 bases, leaving 24 bases not matched to a gene. CDR3 sequence reads: CASRGKGGRTSAPMYSYNEQFF. The CDR3 DNA sequence: TGTGCCAGCAGGGGGAAGGGGGGAAGGACTAGCGCTCCCATGTACTCCTACAATGAGCAGTTCTTC.

The genes are TRBV7-2 and TRBJ2-7; 7 bases map to TRBD1. J gave up 4 bases and V 5 bases, and 8 bases lay outside the gene matches. This CDR3 contains 14 residues. From germline, CDR1 is SGHTA and CDR2 FQGNSA. In nucleotides, the CDR3 is TGTGCCAGCAGCAGGGGACAGAATCGGTACGAGCAGTACTTC. Its protein product is CASSRGQNRYEQYF. Full variable domain (missing parts from reference TRBV7-2 and TRBJ2-7): GAGVSQSPSNKVTEKGKDVELRCDPISGHTALYWYRQSLGQGLEFLIYFQGNSAPDKSGLPSDRFSAERTGGSVSTLTIQRTQQEDSAVYLCASSRGQNRYEQYFGPGTRLTVT.

The rearrangement joins TRBV30 to TRBJ1-2; maybe TRBD1 (5 bases). V was trimmed by 0 bases and J by 2 bases, leaving 13 bases between them. Looked up from germline, CDR1 is GTSNPN and CDR2 is SVGIG (reference sequence). This CDR3 has 15 residues. CDR3 region: CAWSVRGARNYGYTF. The CDR3 bases are TGTGCCTGGAGTGTACGCGGGGCGCGCAACTATGGCTACACCTTC.

Concerning this clone itself: This likely traces to a read error, being one base from a far larger clone. Distinct nucleotide sequences in the sample also encode this CDR3. V and J are TRBV6-4 and TRBJ2-6, with D possibly TRBD1 on 6 matching bases. The CDR3 sequence is 16 residues long. Germline V CDR1 and CDR2: MRHNA, SNTAGT. The CDR3 spells CASSPGQLSGANVLTF. The CDR3 DNA is TGTGCCAGCAGCCCGGGACAACTCTCTGGGGCTAACGTCCTGACTTTC.

Here the CDR3 reads CASSLKPHYGYTF. CDR3 DNA: TGTGCCAGCAGTTTAAAACCCCACTATGGCTACACCTTC. The chain is built from TRBV28 and TRBJ1-2; D gene unclear. The CDR3 is 13 residues long. The V gene lost 2 bases and the J gene lost 3 bases, with 7 bases spanning the gap. Germline CDR1 is MDHEN and CDR2 is SYDVKM.

This clone was observed a single time. This chain uses TRBV19 with TRBJ1-3, with 7 bases that match TRBD1. This CDR3 spans 15 amino acids. Germline lookup yields CDR1 LNHDA and CDR2 SQIVND (reference sequence). Trimming removed 6 bases from V and 1 base from J; junction bases left unmatched: 6. The CDR3 nucleotides read TGTGCCAGTAGCACCACAGGGGCTTCTGGAAACACCATATATTTT. It specifies CASSTTGASGNTIYF.

This chain connects TRBV5-4 to TRBJ1-2, with unresolved D. Trimming cost V 3 bases and J 4 bases, with 10 bases left between them. The germline V gene has CDR1 SGHNT and CDR2 YYREEE (reference sequence). The CDR3 is made up of 13 amino acids. The CDR3 reads CASSSPVSYGYTF. CDR3 nucleotide sequence: TGTGCCAGCAGCTCCCCGGTCAGCTATGGCTACACCTTC.